This passage covers 24 T cell receptor beta chains from one sample sequenced in a study of T cell changes during pregnancy in multiple sclerosis (dated by TCRdb to about 2019). Library method: the immunoSEQ multiplex PCR assay. TCRdb re-hosts the immuneACCESS table, in-frame sequences only. Its copies lack some clones; in the studies checked, an unresolved V gene accounts for under half of them, and the cause for the rest is not known. The sample records under 85,000 clones, around nine tenths of which are singletons. About 0.52% of the sample is in the top ten clones. This specimen was CD4+ T cells from peripheral blood mononuclear cells, taken in the second trimester of pregnancy. The receptors were sampled from a female donor with multiple sclerosis, enrolled in a pregnancy study.

The CDR3: CATSPFAGGYGYTF. In nucleotides, the CDR3 is TGTGCCACCAGTCCTTTCGCCGGGGGGTATGGCTACACCTTC. J is TRBJ1-2 and V is TRBV15; tentatively, D is TRBD1 (5 bases). This CDR3 has 14 amino acids. Between the trimmed V and J ends, which lost 6 bases and 5 bases, there was a span of 16 bases. The germline gives CDR1 LNHNV, CDR2 YYDKDF (reference sequence).

This chain connects TRBV11-1 to TRBJ2-5; the D gene is possibly TRBD1 (5 bases). Germline-derived CDR1 and CDR2 are SGHAT and FQDESV (reference sequence). Trimming cost V 2 bases and J 2 bases, with 18 bases left between them. The CDR3 covers 17 residues. The CDR3 nucleotides are TGTGCCAGCAGCTTAACCCTGCTCGCAGGGCCTCAAGAGACCCAGTACTTC. Protein sequence: CASSLTLLAGPQETQYF.

The chain is built from TRBV28 and TRBJ2-5, with 7 bases matching TRBD1. Germline values: CDR1 MDHEN, CDR2 SYDVKM. The CDR3 loop spans 13 amino acids. The V gene end was trimmed by 7 bases and the J gene end by 5 bases; junction bases not matched to a gene: 7. The CDR3 sequence: CASTGQARETQYF. The DNA of the CDR3 is TGTGCCAGCACCGGACAGGCAAGGGAGACCCAGTACTTC.

The V gene is TRBV5-4, the J gene TRBJ1-1; possible D gene TRBD1, 5 bases. This CDR3 has 14 amino acids. Germline CDR1 SGHNT, CDR2 YYREEE (reference sequence). V was shortened by 0 bases and J by 11 bases, with 17 bases between the two germline ends. The CDR3 DNA sequence: TGTGCCAGCAGCTTGGGTGGGTATTCAGGGTTTGCTTTCTTT. The encoded protein is CASSLGGYSGFAFF.

The V and J genes are TRBV5-1 and TRBJ1-2, with D tentatively TRBD1 (6 bases). The length of the CDR3 is 12 residues. V was shortened by 3 bases and J by 13 bases, with 16 bases between the two germline ends. Germline V gene data show CDR1 as SGHRS and CDR2 as YFSETQ. The CDR3 DNA is TGCGCCAGCAGCTCTACAGGGATCGAGCTCACCTTC. This gives the protein CASSSTGIELTF.

The rearrangement links TRBV18 to TRBJ2-2; TRBD2 agrees at 10 bases. V was clipped by 3 bases and J by 6 bases; unmatched bases: 10. From germline, CDR1 is KGHSH and CDR2 LQKENI. This CDR3 has 17 residues. The CDR3 DNA reads TGTGCCAGCTCACCGAGTATTCCGGGACTAGCGCCCGGGGAGCTGTTTTTT. It codes for CASSPSIPGLAPGELFF.

The chain carries TRBV7-9 and TRBJ1-1; D is unclear. The CDR3 is made up of 15 amino acids. The germline V gene has CDR1 SEHNR and CDR2 FQNEAQ (reference sequence). Trimming took off 0 bases at V and 2 bases at J, with 10 bases between the two ends. The CDR3 spells CASSLAGKSNTEAFF. In DNA form, the CDR3 reads TGTGCCAGCAGCTTAGCCGGGAAATCAAACACTGAAGCTTTCTTT.

The V and J genes are TRBV19 and TRBJ2-1; 7 nucleotides align to TRBD1. J lost 7 bases, V lost 9 bases, and 9 bases had no gene match. The CDR3 loop spans 13 amino acids. In germline, CDR1 is LNHDA, CDR2 SQIVND (reference sequence). The CDR3 loop is CASRDRGVNEQFF. As DNA, the CDR3 is TGTGCCAGCCGGGACAGAGGTGTTAATGAGCAGTTCTTC.

This chain uses TRBV5-1 with TRBJ2-1; 8 positions agree with TRBD2. J was trimmed by 3 bases and V by 3 bases; bases with no gene match: 11. This CDR3 has 17 amino acids. Germline V gene data show CDR1 as SGHRS and CDR2 as YFSETQ. The CDR3 DNA reads as TGCGCCAGCAGCTCGGGAGCGGGAGAGGGGCACTACAATGAGCAGTTCTTC. The encoded protein is CASSSGAGEGHYNEQFF.

In DNA, the CDR3 is TGTGCCAGCAGCTTGGCCCCAGGACAGGGGATCTATGGCTACACCTTC. It is translated as CASSLAPGQGIYGYTF. J is TRBJ1-2 and V is TRBV5-8; TRBD1 aligns across 9 bases. From germline, CDR1 is SGHTS and CDR2 YDEGEE. This CDR3 has 16 residues. The V gene end was trimmed by 0 bases and the J gene end by 4 bases; junction bases not matched to a gene: 7. Supplemented by reference TRBV5-8 and TRBJ1-2, the full variable domain reads EAGVTQSPTHLIKTRGQQATLRCSPISGHTSVYWYQQALGLGLQFLLWYDEGEERNRGNFPPRFSGRQFPNYSSELNVNALELEDSALYLCASSLAPGQGIYGYTFGSGTRLTVV.

The gene calls are TRBV7-9 and TRBJ1-1; the D is unclear. Germline lookup yields CDR1 SEHNR and CDR2 FQNEAQ (reference sequence). Trimming stripped 2 bases from V and 0 bases from J, with 7 bases between. This CDR3 has 14 residues. The CDR3 protein is CASSLRQVNTEAFF. Here the CDR3 DNA reads TGTGCCAGCAGCTTAAGACAAGTGAACACTGAAGCTTTCTTT.

The genes are TRBV4-2 and TRBJ1-3, with D perhaps matching TRBD1 (5 bases). The CDR3 consists of 18 residues. Between the trimmed V and J ends, which lost 4 bases and 0 bases, there was a span of 19 bases. Per the germline V gene, CDR1 is LGHNA and CDR2 is YNFKEQ. CDR3 loop: CASSPPAGGHRSGNTIYF. For the CDR3, the DNA is TGTGCCAGCAGCCCTCCTGCTGGCGGACACCGCTCTGGAAACACCATATATTTT.

This clone was observed a single time. This chain links TRBV10-3 with TRBJ2-1; 7 bases match TRBD2. The ends lost 8 bases at V and 4 bases at J; junction bases unmatched: 8. The CDR3 loop spans 14 amino acids. Germline V gene sequence: CDR1 ENHRY, CDR2 SYGVKD. The CDR3 is CAISGEGRYNEQFF. The CDR3 DNA reads TGTGCCATCTCTGGGGAGGGGAGGTACAATGAGCAGTTCTTC.

The rearrangement joins TRBV30 to TRBJ2-7, with unresolved D. V gave up 0 bases and J gave up 1 base, with 4 bases separating them. This CDR3 has 12 residues. From germline, CDR1 is GTSNPN and CDR2 SVGIG (reference sequence). CDR3 nucleotides: TGTGCCTGGAGTGTACGGTCCTACGAGCAGTACTTC. Translating it yields CAWSVRSYEQYF.

V usage is TRBV11-2 and J usage is TRBJ1-2; 9 nucleotides line up with TRBD1. V shed 5 bases and J 4 bases; nucleotides not matched to a gene: 8. Germline V gene sequence: CDR1 SGHAT, CDR2 FQNNGV. CDR3 size: 15 residues. The CDR3 reads CASSPGQGIPYGYTF. The CDR3 DNA sequence: TGTGCCAGCAGCCCCGGACAGGGGATCCCCTATGGCTACACCTTC. The full variable domain, rest sourced from reference TRBV11-2 and TRBJ1-2, is EAGVAQSPRYKIIEKRQSVAFWCNPISGHATLYWYQQILGQGPKLLIQFQNNGVVDDSQLPKDRFSAERLKGVDSTLKIQPAKLEDSAVYLCASSPGQGIPYGYTFGSGTRLTVV.

J is TRBJ2-7 and V is TRBV29-1; unclear D gene. The CDR3 is 11 residues long. The V and J ends lost 7 bases and 3 bases respectively, with 10 bases between them. Germline values: CDR1 SQVTM, CDR2 ANQGSEA. Here the CDR3 DNA reads TGCAGCGCTAAAGCAGGCTACGAGCAGTACTTC. Protein: CSAKAGYEQYF.

The rearrangement joins TRBV6-1 to TRBJ2-1, with a possible D match to TRBD2 (7 bases). Germline-derived CDR1 and CDR2 are MNHNS and SASEGT. Trimming took 1 base from V and 2 from J, leaving 12 bases between them. This CDR3 is built from 16 residues. The CDR3 loop is CASSEVRGGAYNEQFF. The CDR3, as DNA: TGTGCCAGCAGTGAAGTTCGCGGGGGCGCCTACAATGAGCAGTTCTTC.

This clone has more than one count but fewer than ten. The chain carries TRBV6-6 and TRBJ1-1, with D uncertain. The germline gives CDR1 MNHNY, CDR2 SVGAGI (reference sequence). Trimming shortened V by 6 bases and J by 0 bases, and 8 bases separated the two germline ends. CDR3 length: 13 amino acids. In nucleotides, the CDR3 is TGTGCCAGCAGACTCGGAGTGAACACTGAAGCTTTCTTT. Its protein product is CASRLGVNTEAFF.

This sequence joins TRBV7-9 and TRBJ1-2; possibly TRBD1 for D (5 bases). Deletions cut 4 bases from V and 3 bases from J, with 9 bases between. The CDR3 extends over 13 amino acids. Germline CDR1 reads SEHNR; CDR2 reads FQNEAQ (reference sequence). CDR3 in amino acids: CASSSQDYYGYTF. The CDR3 DNA follows: TGTGCCAGCAGCTCACAGGATTACTATGGCTACACCTTC.

This rearrangement joins TRBV29-1 to TRBJ2-4; 11 nucleotides align to TRBD1. There are 14 residues in the CDR3. Germline-derived CDR1 and CDR2 are SQVTM and ANQGSEA. Losses at the gene ends were 3 bases for V and 9 bases for J; bases not matched to a gene: 7. The DNA of the CDR3 is TGCAGCGTTGACTCCGGGACAGGGGGGAGCATTCAGTACTTC. Encoded protein: CSVDSGTGGSIQYF. Combining the CDR3 with reference TRBV29-1 and TRBJ2-4 gives the whole variable domain SAVISQKPSRDICQRGTSLTIQCQVDSQVTMMFWYRQQPGQSLTLIATANQGSEATYESGFVIDKFPISRPNLTFSTLTVSNMSPEDSSIYLCSVDSGTGGSIQYFGAGTRLSVL.

The chain couples TRBV6-5 to TRBJ2-5, with 12 bases lining up with TRBD2. Germline lookup yields CDR1 MNHEY and CDR2 SVGAGI. The V and J ends lost 4 bases and 3 bases, in that order; junction bases with no gene match: 3. This CDR3 comprises 15 residues. The CDR3 coding sequence is TGTGCCAGCAGTTTCCTAGCGGGAGGGAAAGAGACCCAGTACTTC. Translating it yields CASSFLAGGKETQYF.

This chain joins TRBV30 and TRBJ1-6, with 9 bases matching TRBD1. V lost 0 bases, J lost 7 bases, and 4 bases stayed unmatched. The CDR3 is made up of 15 amino acids. Germline assignment: CDR1 GTSNPN and CDR2 SVGIG (reference sequence). CDR3 coding DNA: TGTGCCTGGAGTGTTGGGACAGGGTCGAATTCACCCCTCCACTTT. Its protein is CAWSVGTGSNSPLHF. The entire variable domain, with the rest obtained from reference TRBV30 and TRBJ1-6, is as follows: SQTIHQWPATLVQPVGSPLSLECTVEGTSNPNLYWYRQAAGRGLQLLFYSVGIGQISSEVPQNLSASRPQDRQFILSSKKLLLSDSGFYLCAWSVGTGSNSPLHFGNGTRLTVT.

The rearrangement links TRBV7-6 to TRBJ2-6, with no clear D. The CDR3 is 17 amino acids. Germline loops: CDR1 SGHVS, CDR2 FNYEAQ. V was cut by 5 bases and J by 0 bases, with 14 bases left in between. CDR3 DNA sequence: TGTGCCAGCAGCCCTGGCTTAGCACGCTCTGGGGCCAACGTCCTGACTTTC. Translated, it gives CASSPGLARSGANVLTF.

This chain connects TRBV7-8 to TRBJ2-3; 7 nucleotides align to TRBD1. Germline V CDR1 and CDR2: SGHVS, FQNEAQ. The V gene end was trimmed by 6 bases and the J gene end by 1 base; junction bases not matched to a gene: 4. CDR3 length equals 14 residues. CDR3 sequence reads: CASRWTGGTDTQYF. The CDR3 region has the DNA TGTGCCAGCAGATGGACAGGAGGCACAGATACGCAGTATTTT.